This T cell receptor beta chain was profiled in a study of blood T cell repertoires in COVID-19. In the study overall: The United States, Italy and Spain were the sources of the acute and convalescent COVID-19 samples. T cells, B-cell-depleted T cells, or PBMCs provided the cDNA or gDNA that served as material.

The germline V gene has CDR1 SGHRS and CDR2 YFSETQ. This CDR3 is 13 amino acids long. The ends were cut back, 4 bases at V and 3 bases at J, with 10 bases in the middle. Study processing details: It was from reference gene primer amplification that nucleated cell counts were estimated. Method: immunoSEQ multiplex PCR; TCRdb's copy keeps in-frame clones and lacks some. V and J calls plus clone size are reproduced from that table; the DNA served to infer D and trimming. The profile covers fewer than 90,000 clones, with roughly nine tenths appearing a single time and roughly 4.5% taken by the ten largest.

The V gene is TRBV5-1, the J gene TRBJ2-5; D gene unclear. The TCR comes from a man aged 45-65 years with active or convalescent COVID-19. Sample: peripheral blood. CDR3 in DNA: TGCGCCAGCAGCCCAGACTTGAAAGAGACCCAGTACTTC. This codes for CASSPDLKETQYF.